Listed below are T cell receptor beta chains from one sample, sequenced in a study of cytomegalovirus exposure and HLA in healthy donors. Assay used: immunoSEQ multiplex PCR; TCRdb lists only in-frame clones, some missing. The sample lists about 190,000 clones; roughly 73% were seen once. Sample: PBMCs. The receptors originated from a woman aged 25 to 39 in good health and CMV-seropositive. CDR3s include the opening cysteine and the closing phenylalanine or tryptophan. The D gene is left open where the match is weak. Only some rows state a clone size, as once, few, many or a class for expanded clones.

few,.,TRBV9,TRBJ2-1,CASSVGGRLYNEQFF,TGTGCCAGCAGCGTAGGTGGAAGACTCTACAATGAGCAGTTCTTC
.,TRBD1,TRBV7-2,TRBJ1-2,CASSFGTGAALYGYTF,TGTGCCAGCAGCTTCGGGACAGGGGCCGCCCTCTATGGCTACACCTTC
.,TRBD2,TRBV28,TRBJ2-7,CASSPTWEGTYEQYF,TGTGCCAGCAGTCCGACGTGGGAGGGAACCTACGAGCAGTACTTC
few,.,TRBV2,TRBJ1-2,CATQKDNNYGYTF,TGTGCCACACAAAAAGACAACAACTATGGCTACACCTTC
.,.,TRBV25-1,TRBJ1-1,CASSGAGNTEAFF,TGTGCCAGCAGTGGGGCTGGGAACACTGAAGCTTTCTTT
.,TRBD2,TRBV7-2,TRBJ2-7,CASSPGLAGGASYF,TGTGCCAGCTCTCCCGGACTAGCGGGGGGGGCGTCGTACTTC
.,TRBD1,TRBV10-3,TRBJ2-7,CAISPGQAGRYEQYF,TGTGCCATCAGCCCGGGACAGGCTGGCAGGTACGAGCAGTACTTC
.,TRBD1,TRBV12-5,TRBJ2-7,CASAPGTGHSYEQYF,TGTGCTAGTGCTCCCGGGACAGGGCACTCCTACGAGCAGTACTTC
.,TRBD1,TRBV5-6,TRBJ1-5,CASSRQGMGYQPQHF,TGTGCCAGCAGCCGACAGGGGATGGGCTATCAGCCCCAGCATTTT
.,.,TRBV7-3,TRBJ2-1,CASSPQGRFDEQFF,TGTGCCAGCAGCCCCCAGGGTAGGTTCGATGAGCAGTTCTTC
.,.,TRBV28,TRBJ1-5,CASSLSQTGTSQPQHF,TGTGCCAGCAGTTTATCCCAGACAGGTACGTCTCAGCCCCAGCATTTT
.,TRBD1,TRBV4-3,TRBJ2-7,CASSQTQGLGYEQYF,TGCGCCAGCAGCCAAACACAGGGGTTGGGCTACGAGCAGTACTTC
.,TRBD1,TRBV19,TRBJ2-7,CASSRDRGMPYEQYF,TGTGCCAGTAGTAGGGACAGGGGGATGCCCTACGAGCAGTACTTC
.,.,TRBV19,TRBJ1-2,CASSPRRTVWGDGYTF,TGTGCCAGTAGTCCGAGAAGGACGGTCTGGGGGGATGGCTACACCTTC
.,TRBD1,TRBV4-1,TRBJ1-1,CASSQKQGDTEAFF,TGCGCCAGCAGCCAAAAACAGGGGGACACTGAAGCTTTCTTT
.,.,TRBV28,TRBJ1-1,CASSFHSQVNTEAFF,TGTGCCAGCAGTTTTCACTCACAGGTGAACACTGAAGCTTTCTTT
.,.,TRBV7-9,TRBJ1-1,CASSRYTDRLNTEAFF,TGTGCCAGCAGCCGATACACCGACAGGTTGAACACTGAAGCTTTCTTT
.,.,TRBV5-1,TRBJ2-7,CASSTGLEGYEQYF,TGCGCCAGCAGCACTGGCTTGGAGGGGTACGAGCAGTACTTC
.,.,TRBV2,TRBJ1-1,CASCVQGWNTEAFF,TGTGCCAGCTGTGTGCAGGGGTGGAACACTGAAGCTTTCTTT
.,.,TRBV25-1,TRBJ2-1,CASSDPRLSYNEQFF,TGTGCCAGCAGTGATCCTAGACTTTCCTACAATGAGCAGTTCTTC
.,.,TRBV9,TRBJ2-7,CASSPDGGRVAYEQYF,TGTGCCAGCAGCCCAGACGGGGGGCGCGTAGCCTACGAGCAGTACTTC
few,.,TRBV7-2,TRBJ1-2,CASSLATASNYGYTF,TGTGCCAGCAGCTTAGCGACAGCCTCTAACTATGGCTACACCTTC
once,TRBD2,TRBV7-2,TRBJ2-5,CASSLLRTSSETQYF,TGTGCCAGCAGCTTACTTAGGACTAGCTCAGAGACCCAGTACTTC
.,TRBD1,TRBV19,TRBJ2-4,CASSIAGTGGNIAKNIQYF,TGTGCCAGTAGTATAGCCGGGACAGGGGGGAATATAGCCAAAAACATTCAGTACTTC
.,TRBD1,TRBV4-2,TRBJ2-7,CASSEGTGDAYEQYF,TGTGCCAGCAGCGAAGGGACAGGGGACGCCTACGAGCAGTACTTC
.,.,TRBV6-6,TRBJ2-7,CASKGGSYEQYF,TGTGCCAGCAAAGGGGGCTCCTACGAGCAGTACTTC